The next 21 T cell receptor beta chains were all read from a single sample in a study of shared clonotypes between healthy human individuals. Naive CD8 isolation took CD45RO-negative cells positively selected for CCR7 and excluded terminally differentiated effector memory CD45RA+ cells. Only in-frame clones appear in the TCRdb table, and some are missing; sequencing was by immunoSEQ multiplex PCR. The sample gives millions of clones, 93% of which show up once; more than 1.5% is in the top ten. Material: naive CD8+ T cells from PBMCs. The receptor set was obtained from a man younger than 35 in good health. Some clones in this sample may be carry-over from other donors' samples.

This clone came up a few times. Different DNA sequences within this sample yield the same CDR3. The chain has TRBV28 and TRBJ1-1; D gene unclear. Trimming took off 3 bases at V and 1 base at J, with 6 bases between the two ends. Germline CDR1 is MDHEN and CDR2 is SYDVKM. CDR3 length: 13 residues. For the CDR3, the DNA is TGTGCCAGCAGTTTGCACAGGAACACTGAAGCTTTCTTT. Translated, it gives CASSLHRNTEAFF.

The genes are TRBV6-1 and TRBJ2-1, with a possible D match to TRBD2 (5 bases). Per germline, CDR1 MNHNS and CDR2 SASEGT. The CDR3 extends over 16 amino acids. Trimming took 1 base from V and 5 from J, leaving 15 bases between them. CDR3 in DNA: TGTGCCAGCAGTGAAGGCCCGGGGTCTGGGAACAATGAGCAGTTCTTC. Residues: CASSEGPGSGNNEQFF.

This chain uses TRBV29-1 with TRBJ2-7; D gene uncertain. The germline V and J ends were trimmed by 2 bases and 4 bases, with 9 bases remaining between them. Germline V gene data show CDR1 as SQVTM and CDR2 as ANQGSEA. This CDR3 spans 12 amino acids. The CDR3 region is CSVELEAYEQYF. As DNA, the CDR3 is TGCAGCGTTGAACTAGAGGCGTACGAGCAGTACTTC.

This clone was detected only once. This CDR3 reads CASSLGLAERLRTEAFF. The CDR3 coding sequence is TGTGCCAGCAGCTTGGGGCTCGCCGAGCGTTTGAGGACTGAAGCTTTCTTT. The J gene is TRBJ1-1, the V gene TRBV5-8, with D unclear. CDR3 length: 17 amino acids. Per the germline V gene, CDR1 is SGHTS and CDR2 is YDEGEE. V lost 0 bases and J 5 bases, leaving 20 bases between the germline ends.

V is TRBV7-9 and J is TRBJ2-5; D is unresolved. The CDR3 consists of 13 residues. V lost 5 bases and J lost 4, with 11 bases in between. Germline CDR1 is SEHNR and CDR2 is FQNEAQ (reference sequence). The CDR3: CASSATSGETQYF. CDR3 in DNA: TGTGCCAGCAGCGCAACTTCGGGAGAGACCCAGTACTTC.

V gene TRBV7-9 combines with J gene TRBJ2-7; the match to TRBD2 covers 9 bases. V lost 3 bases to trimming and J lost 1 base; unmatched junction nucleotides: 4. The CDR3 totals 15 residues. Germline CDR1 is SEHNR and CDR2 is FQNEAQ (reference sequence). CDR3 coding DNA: TGTGCCAGCAGCTTTGTAGCGGGAGCATCCTACGAGCAGTACTTC. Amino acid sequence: CASSFVAGASYEQYF.

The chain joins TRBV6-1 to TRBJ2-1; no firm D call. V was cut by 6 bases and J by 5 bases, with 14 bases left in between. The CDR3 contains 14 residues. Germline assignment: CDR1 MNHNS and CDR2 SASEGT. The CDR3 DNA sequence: TGTGCCAGCAGCGAATCTCCTCTGGACAATGAGCAGTTCTTC. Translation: CASSESPLDNEQFF.

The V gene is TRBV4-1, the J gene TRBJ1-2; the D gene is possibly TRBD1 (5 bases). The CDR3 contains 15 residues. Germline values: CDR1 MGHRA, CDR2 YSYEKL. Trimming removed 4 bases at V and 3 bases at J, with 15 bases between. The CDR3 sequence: CASSRGGEGDYGYTF. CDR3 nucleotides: TGCGCCAGCAGCCGGGGAGGGGAAGGCGACTATGGCTACACCTTC.

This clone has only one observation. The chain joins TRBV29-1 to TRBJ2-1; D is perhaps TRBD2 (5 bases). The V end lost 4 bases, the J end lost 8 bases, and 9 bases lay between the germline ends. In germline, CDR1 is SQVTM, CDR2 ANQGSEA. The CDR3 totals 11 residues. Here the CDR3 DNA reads TGCAGCGTTGGTCCGCGGGATGAGCAGTTCTTC. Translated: CSVGPRDEQFF.

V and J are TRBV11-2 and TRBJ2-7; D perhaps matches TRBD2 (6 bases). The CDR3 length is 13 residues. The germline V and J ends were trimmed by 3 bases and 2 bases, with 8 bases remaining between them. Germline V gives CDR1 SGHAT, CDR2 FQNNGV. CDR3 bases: TGTGCCAGCAGCTTCGCGGGGACCTACGAGCAGTACTTC. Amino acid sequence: CASSFAGTYEQYF.

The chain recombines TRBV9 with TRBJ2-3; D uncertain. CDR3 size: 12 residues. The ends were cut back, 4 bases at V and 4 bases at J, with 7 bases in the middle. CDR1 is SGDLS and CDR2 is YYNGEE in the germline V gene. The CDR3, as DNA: TGTGCCAGCAGCCCAAACTCAGATACGCAGTATTTT. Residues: CASSPNSDTQYF.

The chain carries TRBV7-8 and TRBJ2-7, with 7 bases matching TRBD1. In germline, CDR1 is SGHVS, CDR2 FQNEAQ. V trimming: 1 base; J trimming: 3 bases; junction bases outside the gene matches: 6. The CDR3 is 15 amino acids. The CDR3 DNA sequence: TGTGCCAGCAGCTTAGTTGAGGGGGCGGTCTACGAGCAGTACTTC. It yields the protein CASSLVEGAVYEQYF.

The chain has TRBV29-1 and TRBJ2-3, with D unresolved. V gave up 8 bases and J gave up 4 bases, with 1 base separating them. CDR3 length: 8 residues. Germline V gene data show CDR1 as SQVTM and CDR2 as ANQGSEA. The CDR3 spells CSSDTQYF. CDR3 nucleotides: TGCAGCTCAGATACGCAGTATTTT.

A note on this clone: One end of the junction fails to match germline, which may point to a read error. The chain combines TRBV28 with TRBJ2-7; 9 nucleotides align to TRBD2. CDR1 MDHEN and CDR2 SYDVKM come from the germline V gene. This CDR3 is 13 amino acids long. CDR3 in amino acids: CASAGLASNEQYF. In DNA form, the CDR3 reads TGTGCCAGCGCGGGACTAGCCTCCAACGAGCAGTACTTC.

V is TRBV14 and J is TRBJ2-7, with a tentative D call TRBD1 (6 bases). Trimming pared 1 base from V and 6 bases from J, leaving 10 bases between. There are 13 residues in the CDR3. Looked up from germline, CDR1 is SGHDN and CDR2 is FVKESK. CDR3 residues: CASSQAPGAEQYF. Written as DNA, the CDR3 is TGTGCCAGCAGCCAAGCGCCAGGGGCCGAGCAGTACTTC.

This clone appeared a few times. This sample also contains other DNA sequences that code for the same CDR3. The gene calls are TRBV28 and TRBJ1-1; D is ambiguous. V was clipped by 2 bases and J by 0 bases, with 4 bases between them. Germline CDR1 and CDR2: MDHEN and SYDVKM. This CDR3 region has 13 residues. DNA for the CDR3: TGTGCCAGCAGTTTAGGCATGAACACTGAAGCTTTCTTT. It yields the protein CASSLGMNTEAFF.

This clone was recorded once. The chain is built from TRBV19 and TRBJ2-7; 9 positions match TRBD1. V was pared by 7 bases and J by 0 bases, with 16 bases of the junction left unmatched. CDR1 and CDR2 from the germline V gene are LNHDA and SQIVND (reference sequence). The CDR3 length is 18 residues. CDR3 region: CASTYASTGTGSSYEQYF. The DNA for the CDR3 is TGTGCCAGTACCTATGCGAGCACCGGGACAGGGAGCTCCTACGAGCAGTACTTC.

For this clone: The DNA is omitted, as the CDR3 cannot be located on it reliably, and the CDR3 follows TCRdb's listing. CDR3 loop: CASSSRGGPLGMGQFF. The rearrangement uses TRBV7-6 and TRBJ2-1. Both ends counted, the CDR3 spans 16 residues. Per the germline V gene, CDR1 is SGHVS and CDR2 is FNYEAQ.

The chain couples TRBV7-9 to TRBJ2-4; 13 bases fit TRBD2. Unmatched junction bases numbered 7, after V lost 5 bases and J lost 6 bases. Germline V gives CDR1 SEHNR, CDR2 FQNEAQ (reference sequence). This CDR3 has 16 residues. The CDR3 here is CASSPRLAGGVNIQYF. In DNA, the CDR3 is TGTGCCAGCAGCCCGCGACTAGCGGGAGGCGTAAACATTCAGTACTTC.

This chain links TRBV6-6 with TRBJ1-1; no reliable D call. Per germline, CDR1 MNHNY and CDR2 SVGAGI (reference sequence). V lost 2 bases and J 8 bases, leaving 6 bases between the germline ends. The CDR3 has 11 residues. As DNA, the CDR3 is TGTGCCAGCAGTTACGGCGTGGAAGCTTTCTTT. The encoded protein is CASSYGVEAFF.

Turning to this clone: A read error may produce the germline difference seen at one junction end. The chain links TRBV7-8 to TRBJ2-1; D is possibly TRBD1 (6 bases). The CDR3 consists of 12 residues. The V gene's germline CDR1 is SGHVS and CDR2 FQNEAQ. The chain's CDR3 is CASSSRDNKQFF. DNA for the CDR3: TGTGCCAGCAGCTCCCGGGACAATAAGCAGTTCTTC.